Reported below is one T cell receptor (beta chain). V was cut by 1 base and J by 4 bases, with 11 bases left in between. The germline CDR1 and CDR2 sequences are SGHVS and FNYEAQ. This CDR3 has 14 amino acids. These data belong to a study of cytomegalovirus exposure and HLA in healthy donors. The PCR ran on 60 Vbeta and 13 Jbeta primers. Some clones are missing from TCRdb's copy, which holds only in-frame ones; the method was immunoSEQ multiplex PCR. The sample contains roughly 200,000 clones, approximately 80% of which appear only once. The chain has TRBV7-6 and TRBJ2-7; D might be TRBD2 (5 bases). The TCR sequence derives from a man between 50 and 59 years old in good health and CMV-seronegative. Sequencing used PBMCs. CDR3 region: CASSLEAGSYEQYF. The CDR3 region has the DNA TGTGCCAGCAGCTTAGAGGCGGGTAGTTACGAGCAGTACTTC.